The 16 T cell receptor beta chains listed next were all sequenced from one sample in a study of cytotoxic CD8 clonotypes in ibrutinib-treated CLL. Only in-frame clones appear in the TCRdb table, and some are missing; sequencing was by immunoSEQ multiplex PCR. This table holds some 19,000 clones, 65% to 85% found once. The starting material was PBMCs, obtained before ibrutinib treatment. The receptors stem from a human donor with chronic lymphocytic leukemia.

There are a few counts of this clone. The V gene is TRBV7-3, the J gene TRBJ2-1; D is uncertain. With 5 bases removed from V and 7 bases from J, the gap between germline ends came to 12 bases. The CDR3 totals 13 residues. Germline V gene lookup returns CDR1 SGHTA and CDR2 FQGTGA. This chain's CDR3 is CASSAALRNEQFF. Written as DNA, the CDR3 is TGTGCCAGCAGCGCCGCATTGAGGAATGAGCAGTTCTTC.

The chain couples TRBV25-1 to TRBJ1-1; tentative D call: TRBD1 (5 bases). Germline loops: CDR1 MGHDK, CDR2 SYGVNS. V was pared by 5 bases and J by 6 bases, with 13 bases between. CDR3 length: 13 amino acids. The CDR3 loop reads CASSIPPRAEAFF. DNA of the CDR3: TGTGCCAGCAGTATTCCCCCCAGGGCTGAAGCTTTCTTT.

The chain joins TRBV6-1 to TRBJ2-1; D is unclear. Germline V gene data show CDR1 as MNHNS and CDR2 as SASEGT. V lost 2 bases and J 0 bases, leaving 8 bases between the germline ends. This CDR3 contains 15 residues. The CDR3 DNA is TGTGCCAGCAGTGAAAAGGGTAGCTCCTACAATGAGCAGTTCTTC. Its translation is CASSEKGSSYNEQFF.

The J gene is TRBJ2-2, the V gene TRBV19; weak D call: TRBD1 (5 bases). This CDR3 has 15 residues. V was pared by 5 bases and J by 4 bases, with 14 bases between. Germline values: CDR1 LNHDA, CDR2 SQIVND (reference sequence). CDR3: CASSYGRVSTGELFF. The CDR3 bases are TGTGCCAGTAGTTATGGCAGGGTTTCCACCGGGGAGCTGTTTTTT.

Only a few counts were recorded for this clone. V usage is TRBV4-2 and J usage is TRBJ2-3; 8 bases line up with TRBD2. Germline trimming cut 4 bases from V and 6 bases from J; bases unmatched to any gene: 6. Germline loops: CDR1 LGHNA, CDR2 YNFKEQ. This CDR3 region has 14 residues. CDR3 DNA sequence: TGTGCCAGCAGCCGTACGGGGGGGCGTGATACGCAGTATTTT. Protein product: CASSRTGGRDTQYF.

This clone was observed once. The junction and the germline gene differ at one end; a read error may be behind it. The CDR3, as DNA: TGTGCCGGCAGGATGTACGAGCAGTACTTC. Protein sequence: CAGRMYEQYF. The V call is TRBV11-3, the J call TRBJ2-7; no definite D call. The length of the CDR3 is 10 residues. CDR1 and CDR2 (germline): SGHNT, YENEEA.

To note about this clone: At one end the junction does not follow the germline gene, possibly because of a read error. This chain connects TRBV7-2 to TRBJ2-1, with 9 positions matching TRBD2. The germline CDR1 and CDR2 sequences are SGHTA and FQGNSA. The CDR3 runs to 15 residues. This CDR3 reads CASRLAGAGYNEQFF. CDR3 coding DNA: TGTGCCAGCAGGTTAGCGGGGGCCGGGTACAATGAGCAGTTCTTC. Based on the CDR3 plus reference TRBV7-2 and TRBJ2-1, the full variable domain is GAGVSQSPSNKVTEKGKDVELRCDPISGHTALYWYRQSLGQGLEFLIYFQGNSAPDKSGLPSDRFSAERTGGSVSTLTIQRTQQEDSAVYLCASRLAGAGYNEQFFGPGTRLTVL.

This clone was seen a single time. The gene calls are TRBV5-1 and TRBJ1-2; D is perhaps TRBD1 (6 bases). The CDR3 covers 14 residues. The germline CDR1 and CDR2 sequences are SGHRS and YFSETQ. The V and J ends lost 4 bases and 6 bases respectively, with 16 bases between them. This chain's CDR3 is CASSHPQGEDGYTF. CDR3 bases: TGCGCCAGCAGCCACCCACAGGGAGAGGATGGCTACACCTTC. Based on the CDR3 plus reference TRBV5-1 and TRBJ1-2, the full variable domain is KAGVTQTPRYLIKTRGQQVTLSCSPISGHRSVSWYQQTPGQGLQFLFEYFSETQRNKGNFPGRFSGRQFSNSRSEMNVSTLELGDSALYLCASSHPQGEDGYTFGSGTRLTVV.

The chain is built from TRBV11-2 and TRBJ2-7; 8 bases are a match to TRBD2. V gave up 5 bases and J gave up 4 bases; unmatched junction bases: 10. The CDR3 length is 15 residues. From germline, CDR1 is SGHAT and CDR2 FQNNGV. This CDR3 reads CASSQDPAGVYEQYF. CDR3 nucleotide sequence: TGTGCCAGCAGCCAGGACCCAGCGGGGGTTTACGAGCAGTACTTC.

V and J are TRBV19 and TRBJ1-5; a possible D gene is TRBD1 (6 bases). V was pared by 6 bases and J by 5 bases, with 11 bases between. This CDR3 comprises 13 residues. The germline CDR1 and CDR2 sequences are LNHDA and SQIVND (reference sequence). CDR3 in amino acids: CASSDRPYQPQHF. Here the CDR3 DNA reads TGTGCCAGTAGCGACAGGCCGTATCAGCCCCAGCATTTT.

V is TRBV5-5 and J is TRBJ2-3; D is possibly TRBD2 (5 bases). The CDR3 consists of 15 residues. Trimming removed 4 bases from V and 8 bases from J, with 20 bases in between. The germline gives CDR1 SGHKS, CDR2 YYEKEE (reference sequence). The CDR3 DNA follows: TGTGCCAGCAGCCGAGGGCCCCCCGTTGAGACTACGCAGTATTTT. Its protein is CASSRGPPVETTQYF.

The V and J genes are TRBV5-1 and TRBJ1-2; tentatively, D is TRBD1 (6 bases). The CDR3 is 15 residues long. V gave up 0 bases and J gave up 1 base, with 10 bases separating them. Looked up from germline, CDR1 is SGHRS and CDR2 is YFSETQ. CDR3 sequence (DNA): TGCGCCAGCAGCTTGGGACAGGCCATTAACTATGGCTACACCTTC. Amino acids: CASSLGQAINYGYTF. The full variable domain, in which reference TRBV5-1 and TRBJ1-2 provide the parts outside the CDR3, is KAGVTQTPRYLIKTRGQQVTLSCSPISGHRSVSWYQQTPGQGLQFLFEYFSETQRNKGNFPGRFSGRQFSNSRSEMNVSTLELGDSALYLCASSLGQAINYGYTFGSGTRLTVV.

CDR3 protein: CASSLAQGAMVNTEAFF. CDR3 bases: TGTGCCAGCAGTTTGGCGCAGGGGGCAATGGTGAACACTGAAGCTTTCTTT. The V and J genes are TRBV28 and TRBJ1-1, with TRBD1 identical over 8 bases. The length of the CDR3 is 17 residues. The V gene's germline CDR1 is MDHEN and CDR2 SYDVKM. V gave up 3 bases and J gave up 0 bases; unmatched junction bases: 9.

The chain links TRBV19 to TRBJ1-5; 7 positions match TRBD1. CDR3 length: 14 residues. Germline trimming cut 5 bases from V and 1 base from J; bases unmatched to any gene: 2. Germline CDR1 is LNHDA and CDR2 is SQIVND (reference sequence). The CDR3 region is CASSGTASNQPQHF. DNA of the CDR3: TGTGCCAGTAGTGGGACAGCCAGCAATCAGCCCCAGCATTTT. Looking up the rest from reference TRBV19 and TRBJ1-5 gives the full variable domain: DGGITQSPKYLFRKEGQNVTLSCEQNLNHDAMYWYRQDPGQGLRLIYYSQIVNDFQKGDIAEGYSVSREKKESFPLTVTSAQKNPTAFYLCASSGTASNQPQHFGDGTRLSIL.

This chain links TRBV7-2 with TRBJ2-5; no reliable D call. The CDR3 extends over 14 amino acids. V was trimmed by 2 bases and J by 2 bases, leaving 9 bases between them. Germline CDR1 SGHTA, CDR2 FQGNSA. The CDR3: CASSLIPRQETQYF. CDR3 DNA: TGTGCCAGCAGCTTAATTCCCAGACAAGAGACCCAGTACTTC.

V usage is TRBV12-5 and J usage is TRBJ1-5; no reliable D call. Germline CDR1 LGHNT, CDR2 FRNRAP. With 1 base removed from V and 0 bases from J, the gap between germline ends came to 13 bases. The CDR3 contains 17 residues. In DNA, the CDR3 is TGTGCTAGTGGTTTGGGGTCCCGTGAATATAGCAATCAGCCCCAGCATTTT. It codes for CASGLGSREYSNQPQHF.